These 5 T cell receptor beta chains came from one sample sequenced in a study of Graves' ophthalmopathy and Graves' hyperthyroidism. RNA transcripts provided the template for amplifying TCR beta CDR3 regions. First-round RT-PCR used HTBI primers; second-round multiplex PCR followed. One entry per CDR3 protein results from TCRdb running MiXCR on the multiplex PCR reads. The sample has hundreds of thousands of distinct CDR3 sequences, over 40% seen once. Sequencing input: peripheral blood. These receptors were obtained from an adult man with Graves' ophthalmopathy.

The CDR3 loop is CASGTGLSPLHF. The CDR3 coding sequence is TGTGCCAGTGGGACAGGGCTCTCACCCCTCCACTTT. The gene calls are TRBV19 and TRBJ1-6; TRBD1 agrees at 9 bases. The CDR3 runs 12 residues. Trimming cost V 8 bases and J 10 bases; bases outside gene matches: 3. Per germline, CDR1 LNHDA and CDR2 SQIVND (reference sequence).

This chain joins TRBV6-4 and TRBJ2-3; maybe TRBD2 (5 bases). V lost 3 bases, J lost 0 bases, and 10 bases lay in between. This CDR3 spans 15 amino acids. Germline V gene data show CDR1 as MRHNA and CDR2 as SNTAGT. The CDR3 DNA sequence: TGTGCCAGCAGTGAATCGAGGGATAGCACAGATACGCAGTATTTT. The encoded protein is CASSESRDSTDTQYF.

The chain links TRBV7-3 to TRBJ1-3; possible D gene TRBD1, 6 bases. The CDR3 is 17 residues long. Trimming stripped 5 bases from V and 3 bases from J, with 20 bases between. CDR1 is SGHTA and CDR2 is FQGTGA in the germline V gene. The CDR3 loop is CASSPIAGGGYGNTIYF. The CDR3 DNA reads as TGTGCCAGCAGCCCGATAGCGGGGGGCGGCTATGGAAACACCATATATTTT.

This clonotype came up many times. CDR3 in amino acids: CAISESVGGEQETQYF. The CDR3 DNA reads TGTGCCATCAGTGAGTCCGTCGGGGGGGAACAAGAGACCCAGTACTTC. The chain combines TRBV10-3 with TRBJ2-5; TRBD2 matches at 8 bases. This CDR3 has 16 residues. CDR1 is ENHRY, CDR2 SYGVKD, per germline. The V gene end was trimmed by 0 bases and the J gene end by 2 bases; junction bases not matched to a gene: 5.

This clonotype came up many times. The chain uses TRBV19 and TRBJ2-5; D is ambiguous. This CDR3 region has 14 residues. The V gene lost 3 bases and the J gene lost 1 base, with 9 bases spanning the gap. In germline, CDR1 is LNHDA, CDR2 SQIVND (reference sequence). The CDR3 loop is CASSILAGQETQYF. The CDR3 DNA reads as TGTGCCAGTAGTATTCTGGCAGGCCAAGAGACCCAGTACTTC. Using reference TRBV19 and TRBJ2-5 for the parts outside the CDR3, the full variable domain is DGGITQSPKYLFRKEGQNVTLSCEQNLNHDAMYWYRQDPGQGLRLIYYSQIVNDFQKGDIAEGYSVSREKKESFPLTVTSAQKNPTAFYLCASSILAGQETQYFGPGTRLLVL.